This T cell receptor (beta chain) was sequenced in a study of cytotoxic CD8 clonotypes in ibrutinib-treated CLL. Study summary: Of a cohort that held 11 relapsed/refractory and some 14 treatment-naive patients, some 17 were IGHV unmutated. The response samples were taken once patients had been treated for a median of around eleven months, range 6 to 36.

Trimming removed 1 base at V and 6 bases at J, with 7 bases between. Germline loops: CDR1 SGHVS, CDR2 FQNEAQ. The CDR3 runs 13 residues. Findings and limits, study-wide: Public clonotypes were seen rarely and were contracted or stable on treatment. Before falling back toward baseline at progression, clonality had risen at the time of ibrutinib response.

Concerning this clone: Its antigen is still unknown. Other DNA sequences in the sample encode the same CDR3.

Sequenced by immunoSEQ multiplex PCR; TCRdb stores in-frame clones only, minus some. Found here are approximately 330,000 clones, roughly 79% of them singletons; the top ten hold roughly 7%. The material was PBMCs, obtained before ibrutinib treatment. The TCR comes from a human donor with chronic lymphocytic leukemia. The rearrangement links TRBV7-8 to TRBJ2-1; D gene ambiguous. The CDR3 coding sequence is TGTGCCAGCAGCTTAGGGCTGGTCAATGAGCAGTTCTTC. As protein: CASSLGLVNEQFF.